This T cell receptor (beta chain) was profiled in a study of technical replicates of blood from a few donors. V was clipped by 6 bases and J by 3 bases; unmatched bases: 7. Germline V gene lookup returns CDR1 MNHEY and CDR2 SVGAGI. The CDR3 is made up of 15 amino acids. Only in-frame clones appear in the TCRdb table, and some are missing; sequencing was by immunoSEQ multiplex PCR. This sample has 99,000 or so clones, with approximately 95% found just once. Sequencing was performed on T cells isolated from PBMCs. The chain uses TRBV6-5 and TRBJ2-3; TRBD1 aligns across 9 bases. The clonotype comes from a human donor in good health. CDR3 sequence reads: CASSLRDRETDTQYF. The CDR3 DNA reads TGTGCCAGCAGCCTCAGGGACAGGGAAACAGATACGCAGTATTTT.